A single sample is the source of the 28 T cell receptor beta chains below, sequenced in a study of blood T cells in healthy people across ages. PCR was performed a second time for about 7 to 12 cycles using a sample-barcoded 5' primer and a J-beta primer mix. TCRdb re-called the 5' RACE reads with MiXCR, one entry per CDR3 protein. This table holds around 1,600,000 distinct CDR3 sequences, 35% to 45% found once. The sample was blood. Every receptor here comes from a woman between 18 and 30 years old in good health.

V usage is TRBV29-1 and J usage is TRBJ1-1; 8 nucleotides line up with TRBD1. The CDR3 has 16 residues. Germline-derived CDR1 and CDR2 are SQVTM and ANQGSEA. Trimming cost V 3 bases and J 5 bases; bases outside gene matches: 14. CDR3 DNA: TGCAGCGTTGATGGACAGGGTTACAATTCGAATACTGAAGCTTTCTTT. It codes for CSVDGQGYNSNTEAFF.

This clonotype has at least ten counts. The genes are TRBV14 and TRBJ1-6; the D is unclear. V was cut by 0 bases and J by 7 bases, with 4 bases left in between. This CDR3 has 13 amino acids. Looked up from germline, CDR1 is SGHDN and CDR2 is FVKESK. The CDR3 reads CASSQDWNSPLHF. The CDR3 region has the DNA TGTGCCAGCAGCCAAGATTGGAATTCACCCCTCCACTTT.

The genes are TRBV20-1 and TRBJ2-4; D possibly matches TRBD1 or TRBD2 (5 bases each). This CDR3 contains 14 residues. CDR1 is DFQATT, CDR2 SNEGSKA, per germline (reference sequence). The V end lost 2 bases, the J end lost 13 bases, and 21 bases lay between the germline ends. The CDR3 DNA reads TGCAGTGCTAGACGGAGGAGGACACAAGAGGCCCAGTACTTC. Its translation is CSARRRRTQEAQYF.

This clonotype was observed a single time. The chain links TRBV28 to TRBJ1-1; no clear D. Germline assignment: CDR1 MDHEN and CDR2 SYDVKM. Between the trimmed V and J ends, which lost 3 bases and 6 bases, there was a span of 14 bases. This CDR3 is built from 14 residues. CDR3 coding DNA: TGTGCCAGCAGTTTTATGCGGGCCGGGTCTGAAGCTTTCTTT. It is translated as CASSFMRAGSEAFF.

The chain carries TRBV7-2 and TRBJ2-1; the match to TRBD2 covers 7 bases. The CDR3 totals 12 residues. J was trimmed by 7 bases and V by 7 bases; bases with no gene match: 4. Germline-derived CDR1 and CDR2 are SGHTA and FQGNSA. The CDR3 sequence is CASKAGRNEQFF. In DNA, the CDR3 is TGTGCCAGCAAAGCGGGACGGAATGAGCAGTTCTTC. Looking up the rest from reference TRBV7-2 and TRBJ2-1 gives the full variable domain: GAGVSQSPSNKVTEKGKDVELRCDPISGHTALYWYRQSLGQGLEFLIYFQGNSAPDKSGLPSDRFSAERTGGSVSTLTIQRTQQEDSAVYLCASKAGRNEQFFGPGTRLTVL.

This sequence joins TRBV11-2 and TRBJ1-6; D is uncertain. Germline loops: CDR1 SGHAT, CDR2 FQNNGV. The CDR3 length is 15 residues. V was clipped by 3 bases and J by 6 bases, with 12 bases between them. The DNA for the CDR3 is TGTGCCAGCAGCTTCGGAGCCAACACTAATTCACCCCTCCACTTT. It is translated as CASSFGANTNSPLHF.

The gene calls are TRBV10-3 and TRBJ1-2; 9 bases are shared with TRBD1. J lost 7 bases, V lost 2 bases, and 8 bases had no gene match. The germline V gene encodes CDR1 ENHRY and CDR2 SYGVKD. This CDR3 contains 15 residues. The CDR3 here is CAISEPRDRVGGYTF. In DNA form, the CDR3 reads TGTGCCATCAGTGAGCCTCGGGACAGGGTTGGTGGCTACACCTTC.

CDR3 sequence (DNA): TGTGCCAGCAGCTTAGGTGCTAGCGAGGGGTATGATACGCAGTATTTT. Translated, it gives CASSLGASEGYDTQYF. The genes are TRBV7-9 and TRBJ2-3; D is possibly TRBD2 (6 bases). The CDR3 is 16 residues long. V dropped 1 base and J dropped 6 bases, with 17 bases sitting between them. Germline V gene lookup returns CDR1 SEHNR and CDR2 FQNEAQ (reference sequence).

The chain is built from TRBV12-3 or TRBV12-4 and TRBJ1-5; D is uncertain. The CDR3 length is 15 residues. V was pared by 1 base and J by 8 bases, with 15 bases between. CDR3 in amino acids: CASSLGDTELEPQHF. The CDR3 DNA reads TGTGCCAGCAGTTTAGGAGACACCGAGTTAGAGCCCCAGCATTTT.

This chain joins TRBV9 and TRBJ2-1; D may match TRBD1 or TRBD2 (6 bases each). Looked up from germline, CDR1 is SGDLS and CDR2 is YYNGEE. The CDR3 is made up of 17 amino acids. The V and J ends lost 3 bases and 2 bases respectively, with 18 bases between them. CDR3: CASSARIRGTPYNEQFF. Here the CDR3 DNA reads TGTGCCAGCAGCGCCAGGATTAGGGGGACTCCCTACAATGAGCAGTTCTTC.

This clonotype showed up many times. A read error may explain this, as a much larger clone is one base away. The chain carries TRBV5-1 and TRBJ2-7, with D unclear. The CDR3 loop spans 12 amino acids. From germline, CDR1 is SGHRS and CDR2 YFSETQ. The V end was cut by 0 bases, the J end by 7 bases, with 8 bases between. In nucleotides, the CDR3 is TGCGCCAGCAGCTTGGAGGGAAATGAGCAGTACTTC. Protein: CASSLEGNEQYF.

Only a few counts were recorded for this clonotype. The chain is built from TRBV2 and TRBJ2-1; D is undetermined. Germline CDR1 SNHLY, CDR2 FYNNEI. This CDR3 contains 11 residues. CDR3 sequence (DNA): TGTGCAAGGGAACAGAACAATGAGCAGTTCTTC. Its protein product is CAREQNNEQFF. Combining the CDR3 with reference TRBV2 and TRBJ2-1 gives the whole variable domain EPEVTQTPSHQVTQMGQEVILRCVPISNHLYFYWYRQILGQKVEFLVSFYNNEISEKSEIFDDQFSVERPDGSNFTLKIRSTKLEDSAMYFCAREQNNEQFFGPGTRLTVL.

This clonotype has more than one count but fewer than ten. The V gene is TRBV10-2, the J gene TRBJ2-7, with TRBD2 matching over 9 bases. The V segment lost 8 bases and the J segment 7 bases; nucleotides outside the gene matches: 12. There are 14 residues in the CDR3. In germline, CDR1 is WSHSY, CDR2 SAAADI. The chain's CDR3 is CASALAGRDNEQYF. CDR3 nucleotides: TGCGCCAGCGCACTAGCGGGTCGGGACAATGAGCAGTACTTC.

A few counts support this clonotype. The chain is built from TRBV2 and TRBJ1-5, with 8 bases fitting TRBD1. Germline trimming cut 4 bases from V and 6 bases from J; bases unmatched to any gene: 8. CDR1 is SNHLY and CDR2 is FYNNEI in the germline V gene. CDR3 size: 15 residues. CDR3 sequence: CASSGGQGASQPQHF. In nucleotides, the CDR3 is TGTGCCAGCAGTGGGGGTCAGGGGGCTAGTCAGCCCCAGCATTTT.

The V gene is TRBV6-2 or TRBV6-3, the J gene TRBJ2-7; TRBD1 matches 7 bases. The CDR3 totals 17 residues. Germline V gene data show CDR1 as MNHEY and CDR2 as SVGEGT. Losses at the gene ends were 6 bases for V and 1 base for J; bases not matched to a gene: 15. The CDR3 loop is CASRSPPSGTASYEQYF. Written as DNA, the CDR3 is TGTGCCAGCAGATCACCTCCCTCCGGGACAGCATCCTACGAGCAGTACTTC.

This clonotype was detected a few times. The chain joins TRBV28 to TRBJ2-7; TRBD2 matches at 7 bases. Germline values: CDR1 MDHEN, CDR2 SYDVKM. V dropped 10 bases and J dropped 1; count of bases not matched to a gene: 4. This CDR3 has 12 amino acids. CDR3 bases: TGTGCCACCGGGGGGAGTTCCTACGAGCAGTACTTC. Residues: CATGGSSYEQYF. Supplemented by reference TRBV28 and TRBJ2-7, the full variable domain reads DVKVTQSSRYLVKRTGEKVFLECVQDMDHENMFWYRQDPGLGLRLIYFSYDVKMKEKGDIPEGYSVSREKKERFSLILESASTNQTSMYLCATGGSSYEQYFGPGTRLTVT.

The V and J genes are TRBV11-1 and TRBJ2-3; tentative D call: TRBD1 (6 bases). Germline CDR1 SGHAT, CDR2 FQDESV (reference sequence). The V and J ends lost 8 bases and 0 bases respectively, with 21 bases between them. CDR3 length: 17 residues. The CDR3 region is CASGPTSDRKSTDTQYF. The CDR3 DNA is TGTGCCAGCGGCCCGACTTCCGACAGGAAAAGCACAGATACGCAGTATTTT.

This chain links TRBV6-2 or TRBV6-3 with TRBJ1-2; D is perhaps TRBD1 (6 bases). The CDR3 runs 19 residues. Trimming pared 7 bases from V and 3 bases from J, leaving 30 bases between. Germline V CDR1 and CDR2: MNHEY, SVGEGT. In DNA form, the CDR3 reads TGTGCCAGCACCAACAGGGCGGATGTCTGGGGGCGAACGGACTATGGCTACACCTTC. This gives the protein CASTNRADVWGRTDYGYTF.

The chain employs TRBV24-1 and TRBJ2-1; TRBD2 is a possible D gene (6 bases). V lost 7 bases, J lost 5 bases, and 17 bases lay in between. The CDR3 covers 15 residues. CDR1 and CDR2 (germline): KGHDR, SFDVKD. The CDR3 nucleotides read TGTGCCACCAGGGGGGTCGGGAGTCGCAACAATGAGCAGTTCTTC. It specifies CATRGVGSRNNEQFF.

The chain is built from TRBV7-8 and TRBJ2-7; 7 nucleotides line up with TRBD1. V trimming: 1 base; J trimming: 2 bases; junction bases outside the gene matches: 5. Germline lookup yields CDR1 SGHVS and CDR2 FQNEAQ. The CDR3 is 15 residues long. As DNA, the CDR3 is TGTGCCAGCAGCTTAGATTACAGGGGCCCCTACGAGCAGTACTTC. The encoded protein is CASSLDYRGPYEQYF.

J is TRBJ2-3 and V is TRBV29-1; D perhaps matches TRBD1 (6 bases). In germline, CDR1 is SQVTM, CDR2 ANQGSEA. V was clipped by 4 bases and J by 4 bases, with 15 bases between them. CDR3 size: 14 residues. The DNA for the CDR3 is TGCAGCGTTGTTGGAAGACAGGCCGCAGATACGCAGTATTTT. Translated: CSVVGRQAADTQYF.

The chain links TRBV7-2 to TRBJ1-5; 8 bases align to TRBD1. The CDR3 length is 15 residues. CDR1 and CDR2 (germline): SGHTA, FQGNSA. V dropped 1 base and J dropped 5; count of bases not matched to a gene: 4. CDR3 in amino acids: CASSLEQGVYQPQHF. DNA of the CDR3: TGTGCCAGCAGCTTAGAACAGGGGGTATATCAGCCCCAGCATTTT. Full variable domain (rest looked up from reference TRBV7-2 and TRBJ1-5): GAGVSQSPSNKVTEKGKDVELRCDPISGHTALYWYRQSLGQGLEFLIYFQGNSAPDKSGLPSDRFSAERTGGSVSTLTIQRTQQEDSAVYLCASSLEQGVYQPQHFGDGTRLSIL.

There are a few counts of this clonotype. This CDR3 is CSARETGGSGYTF. The DNA for the CDR3 is TGCAGTGCTAGAGAGACAGGGGGTTCTGGCTACACCTTC. The rearrangement links TRBV20-1 to TRBJ1-2; 9 bases match TRBD1. CDR3 size: 13 residues. J lost 7 bases, V lost 0 bases, and 3 bases had no gene match. Per the germline V gene, CDR1 is DFQATT and CDR2 is SNEGSKA (reference sequence).

The chain links TRBV11-2 to TRBJ1-2; D call uncertain. CDR3 length equals 14 residues. The germline V gene encodes CDR1 SGHAT and CDR2 FQNNGV. V was cut by 0 bases and J by 8 bases, with 13 bases left in between. CDR3 coding DNA: TGTGCCAGCAGCTTAGAAAGGGCGCGTTGCGGCTACACCTTC. Its translation: CASSLERARCGYTF. Full variable domain (missing parts from reference TRBV11-2 and TRBJ1-2): EAGVAQSPRYKIIEKRQSVAFWCNPISGHATLYWYQQILGQGPKLLIQFQNNGVVDDSQLPKDRFSAERLKGVDSTLKIQPAKLEDSAVYLCASSLERARCGYTFGSGTRLTVV.

This clonotype was observed a single time. The DNA of the CDR3 is TGTGCCAGCAGTACGGTGCGAGTTTACGGCTACACCTTC. This translates into CASSTVRVYGYTF. This chain connects TRBV6-1 to TRBJ1-2; D not resolved. The V gene lost 5 bases and the J gene lost 8 bases, with 15 bases spanning the gap. The germline V gene encodes CDR1 MNHNS and CDR2 SASEGT. This CDR3 has 13 residues.

The rearrangement links TRBV4-1 to TRBJ2-1; a possible D gene is TRBD2 (6 bases). With 2 bases removed from V and 1 base from J, the gap between germline ends came to 12 bases. The germline V gene encodes CDR1 MGHRA and CDR2 YSYEKL. This CDR3 is 16 amino acids long. CDR3 coding DNA: TGCGCCAGCAGCCAACCACTAGCAGGATCCTACAATGAGCAGTTCTTC. Its protein product is CASSQPLAGSYNEQFF.

The chain couples TRBV14 to TRBJ2-1; D is unclear. CDR1 is SGHDN and CDR2 is FVKESK in the germline V gene. V was clipped by 4 bases and J by 8 bases, with 12 bases between them. The CDR3 totals 13 residues. CDR3: CASSPANFHEQFF. For the CDR3, the DNA is TGTGCCAGCAGCCCGGCGAATTTCCATGAGCAGTTCTTC.

The chain has TRBV3-1 and TRBJ2-1; D call uncertain. The CDR3 has 14 residues. Germline CDR1 LGHDT, CDR2 YNNKEL (reference sequence). V was trimmed by 1 base and J by 9 bases, leaving 13 bases between them. Here the CDR3 DNA reads TGTGCCAGCAGCCAAGTCATCGGGCAGCGTGAGCAGTTCTTC. Translation: CASSQVIGQREQFF.